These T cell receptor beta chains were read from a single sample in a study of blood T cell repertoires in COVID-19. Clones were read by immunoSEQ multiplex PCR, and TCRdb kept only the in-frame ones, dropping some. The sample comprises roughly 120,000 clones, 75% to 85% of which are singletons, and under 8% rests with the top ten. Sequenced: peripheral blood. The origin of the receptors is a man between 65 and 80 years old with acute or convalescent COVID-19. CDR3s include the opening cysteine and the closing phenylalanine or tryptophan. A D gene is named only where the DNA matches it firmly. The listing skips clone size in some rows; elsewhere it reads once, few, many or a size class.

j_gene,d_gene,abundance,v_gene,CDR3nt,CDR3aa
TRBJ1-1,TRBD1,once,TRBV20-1,TGCAGTGCAGGACGACAGGGTATTGCTTTCTTT,CSAGRQGIAFF
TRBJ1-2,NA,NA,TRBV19,TGTGCCAGTACCCCGATAACCGGTTTTAACTATGGCTACACCTTC,CASTPITGFNYGYTF
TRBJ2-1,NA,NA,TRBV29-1,TGCAGCGTGAACCGACAGGAGTCCTACAATGAGCAGTTCTTC,CSVNRQESYNEQFF
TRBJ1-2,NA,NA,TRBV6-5,TGTGCCAGCAGCTCCACCGCTACAGGATTCTATGGCTACACCTTC,CASSSTATGFYGYTF
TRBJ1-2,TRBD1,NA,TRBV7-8,TGTGCCAGCAGCCCGACAGGGATCGGGTATGGCTACACCTTC,CASSPTGIGYGYTF
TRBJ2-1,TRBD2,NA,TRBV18,TGTGCCAGCTCATCTACTAGCGGGGGGCACGTAGGTAATGAGCAGTTCTTC,CASSSTSGGHVGNEQFF
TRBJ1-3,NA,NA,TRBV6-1,TGTGCCAGCAGCGAAGGAGTAAACGGAAACACCATATATTTT,CASSEGVNGNTIYF
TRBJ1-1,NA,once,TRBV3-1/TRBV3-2,TGTGCCAGCAGGCCCGAGGGGGGAGGGCCGGAGAGGGCTTTCTTT,CASRPEGGGPERAFF
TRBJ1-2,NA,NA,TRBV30,TGTGGCCTTTCTGGGGGCCCCTATGGCTACACCTTC,CGLSGGPYGYTF
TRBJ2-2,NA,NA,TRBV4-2,TGTGCCAGCAGCCAGCCCGGTTCGGGAGTTCCTACCGGGGAGCTGTTTTTT,CASSQPGSGVPTGELFF
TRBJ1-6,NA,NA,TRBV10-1,TGCGCCAGCGCACGGGAGAGCTCCTATAATTCACCCCTCCACTTT,CASARESSYNSPLHF
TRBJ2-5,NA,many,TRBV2,TGTGCCAGCAGTGTGACAGCAGAGACCCAGTACTTC,CASSVTAETQYF
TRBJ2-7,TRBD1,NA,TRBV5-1,TGCGCCAGCAGCTTTGGCAATACAGGGGGCTACGAGCAGTACTTC,CASSFGNTGGYEQYF
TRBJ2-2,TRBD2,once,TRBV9,TGTGCCAGCAGCGTAGCGGGACTAGCGGGAGGGGGGAACACCGGGGAGCTGTTTTTT,CASSVAGLAGGGNTGELFF
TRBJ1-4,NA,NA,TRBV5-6,TGTGCCAGCAGCTTGGACAGGGCGGTCGAAAAACTGTTTTTT,CASSLDRAVEKLFF
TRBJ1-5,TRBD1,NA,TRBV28,TGTGCCAGCCGGACAGGGGGGGATCAGCCCCAGCATTTT,CASRTGGDQPQHF
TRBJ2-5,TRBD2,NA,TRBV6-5,TGTGCCAGCAGTTACGGACTAGTGGGCGAGACCCAGTACTTC,CASSYGLVGETQYF
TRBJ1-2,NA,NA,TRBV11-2,TGTGCCAGCACCCACCTCGGGGAGTATGGCTACACCTTC,CASTHLGEYGYTF
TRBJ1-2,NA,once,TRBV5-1,TGCGCCAGCAGCTTGGATCCGGCGACGGGGGGCTACACCTTC,CASSLDPATGGYTF
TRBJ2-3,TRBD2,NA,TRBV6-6,TGTGCCAGCAGTGGAACTAGCGAAAACCCAGATACGCAGTATTTT,CASSGTSENPDTQYF
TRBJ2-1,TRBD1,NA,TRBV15,TGTGCCACCAGCACGCGTACAGGGGGCTCTGGTAATGAGCAGTTCTTC,CATSTRTGGSGNEQFF
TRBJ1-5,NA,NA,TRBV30,TGTGCCTGGGGGCGGGATAGCAATCAGCCCCAGCATTTT,CAWGRDSNQPQHF
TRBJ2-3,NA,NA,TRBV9,TGTGCCAGCAGCGTTGGTGTCGGAGAGGGCGATACGCAGTATTTT,CASSVGVGEGDTQYF
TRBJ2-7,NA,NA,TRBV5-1,TGCGCCAGCAGCTTGTCTTCGTACGAGCAGTACTTC,CASSLSSYEQYF
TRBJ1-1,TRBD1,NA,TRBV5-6,TGTGCCAGCAGCAACAGGGGGGGGTATGAAGCTTTCTTT,CASSNRGGYEAFF
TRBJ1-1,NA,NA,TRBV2,TGTGCCAGCAGGGAGCTGAACACTGAAGCTTTCTTT,CASRELNTEAFF
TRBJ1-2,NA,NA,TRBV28,TGTGCCAGCAGTCAACAGGGCCGGGGCTACACCTTC,CASSQQGRGYTF
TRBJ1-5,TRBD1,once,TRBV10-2,TGCGCCAGTAGACAGGGAAACAATCAGCCCCAGCATTTT,CASRQGNNQPQHF
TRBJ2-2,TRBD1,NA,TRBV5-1,TGCGCCTCCCAGAACAAGGCAGGGGGCGCTTTCGGGGAGCTGTTTTTT,CASQNKAGGAFGELFF
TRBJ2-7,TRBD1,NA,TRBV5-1,TGCGCCAGCAGCTTGGCCTCTCAGGACAGGGGTTATGAGCAGTACTTC,CASSLASQDRGYEQYF
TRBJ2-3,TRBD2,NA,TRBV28,TGTGCCAGCAGTGGTATGTTAGCGGGGGCCTCCACAGATACGCAGTATTTT,CASSGMLAGASTDTQYF
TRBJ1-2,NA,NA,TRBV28,TGTGCCAGCAGTCTGAGGTCCGACCCTAGTTATGGCTACACCTTC,CASSLRSDPSYGYTF
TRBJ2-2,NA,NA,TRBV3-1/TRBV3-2,TGTGCCAGCAGCGTCCGGACGGGAAGTAACACCGGGGAGCTGTTTTTT,CASSVRTGSNTGELFF
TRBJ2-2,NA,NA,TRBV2,TGTGCCAGCAACAGAGCTTTGAACACCGGGGAGCTGTTTTTT,CASNRALNTGELFF
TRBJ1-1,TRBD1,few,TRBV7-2,TGTGCCAGCAGCAAGGACAGGGGTGGCACTGAAGCTTTCTTT,CASSKDRGGTEAFF
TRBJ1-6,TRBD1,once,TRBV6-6,TGTGCCAGCAGTCGCCGGGACAGTCCGAATAATTCACCCCTCCACTTT,CASSRRDSPNNSPLHF
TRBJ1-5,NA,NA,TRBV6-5,TGTGCCAGCGGGGAGGGCCACAATCAGCCCCAGCATTTT,CASGEGHNQPQHF
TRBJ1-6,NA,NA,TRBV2,TGTGCCAGCGGTCGACAAATTAATTCACCCCTCCACTTT,CASGRQINSPLHF
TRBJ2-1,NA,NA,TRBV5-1,TGCGCCAGCAGCCCGGACAGTTACAATGAGCAGTTCTTC,CASSPDSYNEQFF
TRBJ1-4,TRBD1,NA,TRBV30,TGTGCCTGGAGTTCCCGCCAGGGGGCGAGTGAAAAACTGTTTTTT,CAWSSRQGASEKLFF